This T cell receptor beta chain emerged from a study of cytomegalovirus exposure and HLA in healthy donors. The CDR3 spans 16 residues. Trimming removed 1 base at V and 0 bases at J, with 12 bases between. Germline V gives CDR1 SNHLY, CDR2 FYNNEI. The method was immunoSEQ multiplex PCR; TCRdb's version includes in-frame clones alone and lacks a portion of them. The sample shows some 76,000 clones, 94% of them seen only once. This clone was observed once. Material: PBMCs. The chain links TRBV2 to TRBJ2-5, with D possibly being TRBD1 (5 bases). The source is a woman under 30 in good health and CMV-seronegative. CDR3 nucleotides: TGTGCCAGCAGTGAAGGGCGACAGCCGTACCAAGAGACCCAGTACTTC. It codes for CASSEGRQPYQETQYF.